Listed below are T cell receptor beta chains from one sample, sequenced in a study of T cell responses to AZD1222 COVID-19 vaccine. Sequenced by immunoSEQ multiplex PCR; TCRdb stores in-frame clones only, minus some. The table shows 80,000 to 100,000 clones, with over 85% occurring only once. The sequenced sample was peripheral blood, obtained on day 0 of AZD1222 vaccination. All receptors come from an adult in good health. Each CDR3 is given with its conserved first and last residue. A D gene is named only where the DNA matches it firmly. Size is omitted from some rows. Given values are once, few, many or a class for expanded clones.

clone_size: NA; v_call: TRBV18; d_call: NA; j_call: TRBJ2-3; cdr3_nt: TGTGCCAGCTCACCACCCCCAGGGGCTCGAGATACGCAGTATTTT; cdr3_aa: CASSPPPGARDTQYF
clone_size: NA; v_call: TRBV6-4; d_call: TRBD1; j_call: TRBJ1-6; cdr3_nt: TGTGCCAGCAGTGACTGGACAGGGGTAAATTCACCCCTCCACTTT; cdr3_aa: CASSDWTGVNSPLHF
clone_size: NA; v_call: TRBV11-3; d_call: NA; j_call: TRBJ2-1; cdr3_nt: TGTGCCAGCAGCCCCCCCGACCACCACAATGAGCAGTTCTTC; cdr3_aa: CASSPPDHHNEQFF
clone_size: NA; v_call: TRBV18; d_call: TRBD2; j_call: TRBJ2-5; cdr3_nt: TGTGCCAGCTCACCGATAGCGGGGGTAAACCAAGAGACCCAGTACTTC; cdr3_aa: CASSPIAGVNQETQYF
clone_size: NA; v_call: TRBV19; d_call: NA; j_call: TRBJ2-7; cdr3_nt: TGTGCCAGTAGTATAGGAGGGACGGTGTCCTACGAGCAGTACTTC; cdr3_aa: CASSIGGTVSYEQYF
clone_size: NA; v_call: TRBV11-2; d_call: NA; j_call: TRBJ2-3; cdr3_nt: TGTGCCAGCAGCTTAGGTACAGCTACGCAGTATTTT; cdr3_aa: CASSLGTATQYF
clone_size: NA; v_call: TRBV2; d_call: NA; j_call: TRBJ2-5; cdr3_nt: TGTGCCAGCAGTGAAGGGCCCCCCAAGGAGACCCAGTACTTC; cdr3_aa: CASSEGPPKETQYF
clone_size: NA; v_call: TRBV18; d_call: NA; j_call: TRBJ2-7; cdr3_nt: TGTGCCAGCTCACGAGGACCGATTCTAGAGCAGTACTTC; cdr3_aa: CASSRGPILEQYF
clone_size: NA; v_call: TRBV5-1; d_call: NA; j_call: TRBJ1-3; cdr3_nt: TGCGCCAGCAGCTCTGACAGTGCTATCTCTGGAAACACCATATATTTT; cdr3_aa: CASSSDSAISGNTIYF
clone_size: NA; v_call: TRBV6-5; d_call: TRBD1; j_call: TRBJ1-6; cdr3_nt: TGTGCCAGCAGTTTGGGACAGGGGGGGAATTCACCCCTCCACTTT; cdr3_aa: CASSLGQGGNSPLHF
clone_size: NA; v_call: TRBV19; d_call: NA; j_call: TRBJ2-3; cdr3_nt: TGTGCCAGTAGTCCTCGACAAACAAGGGATACGCAGTATTTT; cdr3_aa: CASSPRQTRDTQYF
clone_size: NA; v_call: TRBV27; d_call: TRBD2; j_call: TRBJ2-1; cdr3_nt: TGTGCCATGCGGGGGGGTATGAACAATGAGCAGTTCTTC; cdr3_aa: CAMRGGMNNEQFF
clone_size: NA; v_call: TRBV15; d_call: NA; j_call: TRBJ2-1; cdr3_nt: TGTGCCACCAGCCTCGGACCCAATGAGCAGTTCTTC; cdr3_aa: CATSLGPNEQFF
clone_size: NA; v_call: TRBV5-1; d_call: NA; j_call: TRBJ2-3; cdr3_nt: TGCGCCAGCAGAGGGGTGGGCGCCGGCACAGATACGCAGTATTTT; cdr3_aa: CASRGVGAGTDTQYF
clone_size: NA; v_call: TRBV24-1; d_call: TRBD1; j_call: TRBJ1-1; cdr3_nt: TGTGCCACCAGTGATCCCGACAGGGGCGCGAACACTGAAGCTTTCTTT; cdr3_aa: CATSDPDRGANTEAFF
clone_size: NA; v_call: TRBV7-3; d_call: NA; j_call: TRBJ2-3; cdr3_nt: TGTGCCAGCAGCTCTGGGCAGGATACGCAGTATTTT; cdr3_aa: CASSSGQDTQYF
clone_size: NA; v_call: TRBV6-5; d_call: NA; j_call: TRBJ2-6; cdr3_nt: TGTGCCAGCAGAGTCATCTCTGGGGCCAACGTCCTGACTTTC; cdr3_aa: CASRVISGANVLTF
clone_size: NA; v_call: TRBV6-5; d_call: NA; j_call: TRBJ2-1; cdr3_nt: TGTGCCAGCAGAAATACAGGAAATGAGCAGTTCTTC; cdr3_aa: CASRNTGNEQFF
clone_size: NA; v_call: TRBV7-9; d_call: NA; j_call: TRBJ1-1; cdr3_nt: TGTGCCAGCACCCCGGGAGGGGGGAACACTGAAGCTTTCTTT; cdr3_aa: CASTPGGGNTEAFF
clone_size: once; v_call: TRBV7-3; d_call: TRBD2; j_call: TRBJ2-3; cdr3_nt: TGTGCCAGCAGCTTAGGGGCGGGACTAGCGTCCGATACGCAGTATTTT; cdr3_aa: CASSLGAGLASDTQYF
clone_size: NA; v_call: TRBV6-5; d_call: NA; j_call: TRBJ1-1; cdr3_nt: TGTGCCAGCAGTTACGACGGCTACACTGAAGCTTTCTTT; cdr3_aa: CASSYDGYTEAFF
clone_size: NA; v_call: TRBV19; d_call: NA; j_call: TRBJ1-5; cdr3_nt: TGTGCCAGTAGTATACCCGGGGCCGGTCAGCCCCAGCATTTT; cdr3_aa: CASSIPGAGQPQHF
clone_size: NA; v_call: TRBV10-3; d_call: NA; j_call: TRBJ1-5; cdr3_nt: TGTGCCATCAGAGCGGACGCCCAAGGGCCCCAGCATTTT; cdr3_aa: CAIRADAQGPQHF
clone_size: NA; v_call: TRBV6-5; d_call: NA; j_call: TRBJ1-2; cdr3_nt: TGTGCCAGCACGGCAGGGGATTCAGGCTACACCTTC; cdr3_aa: CASTAGDSGYTF
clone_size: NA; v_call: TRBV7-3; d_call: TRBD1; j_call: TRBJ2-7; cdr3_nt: TGTGCCAGCAGCTCCTCCGGGACAGGGGTCCACGAGCAGTACTTC; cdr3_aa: CASSSSGTGVHEQYF
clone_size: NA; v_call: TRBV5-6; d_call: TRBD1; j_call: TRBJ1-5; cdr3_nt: TGTGCCAGCAGCTTCTGGCGGGACAGAGGCCAGCCCCAGCATTTT; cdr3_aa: CASSFWRDRGQPQHF
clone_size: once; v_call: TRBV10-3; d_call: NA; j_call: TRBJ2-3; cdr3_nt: TGTGCCATCAGCCCCAGGGAGTCTATTACGGATACGCAGTATTTT; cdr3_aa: CAISPRESITDTQYF
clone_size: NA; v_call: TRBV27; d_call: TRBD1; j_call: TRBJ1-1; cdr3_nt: TGTGCCAGCAGAACAGGGGGAGCTGTTAAAGCTTTCTTT; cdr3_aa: CASRTGGAVKAFF
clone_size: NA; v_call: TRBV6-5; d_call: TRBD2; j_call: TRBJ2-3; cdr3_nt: TGTGCCAGCAAAGCGGGGTGGTATGGCACAGATACGCAGTATTTT; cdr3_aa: CASKAGWYGTDTQYF
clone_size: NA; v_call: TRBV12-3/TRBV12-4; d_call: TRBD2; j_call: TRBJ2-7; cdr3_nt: TGTGCCAGCAGTTCCCCAGCGGGGTTCGAGCAGTACTTC; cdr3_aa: CASSSPAGFEQYF
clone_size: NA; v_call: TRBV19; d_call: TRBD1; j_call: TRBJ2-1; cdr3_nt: TGTGCCAGTAGTATCCAGGGGGATTACAATGAGCAGTTCTTC; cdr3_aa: CASSIQGDYNEQFF
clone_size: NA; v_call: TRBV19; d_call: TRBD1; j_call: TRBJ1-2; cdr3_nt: TGTGCCAGTAGTACTCGGACAGGTCAGGGTGGCTACACCTTC; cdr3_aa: CASSTRTGQGGYTF
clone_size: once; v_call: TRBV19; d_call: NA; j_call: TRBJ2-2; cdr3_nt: TGTGCCAGTAATGGGGGTATAGGGGAGCTGTTTTTT; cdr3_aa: CASNGGIGELFF
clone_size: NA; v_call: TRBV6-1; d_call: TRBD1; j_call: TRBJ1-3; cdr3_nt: TGTGCCAGCAGTGATTACAGGGGACCCTCTGGAAACACCATATATTTT; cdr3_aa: CASSDYRGPSGNTIYF
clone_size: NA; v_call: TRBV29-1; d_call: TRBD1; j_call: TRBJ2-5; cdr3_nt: TGCAGCTTCGTCAGCCCAGGGGGCTGGGAGACCCAGTACTTC; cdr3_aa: CSFVSPGGWETQYF
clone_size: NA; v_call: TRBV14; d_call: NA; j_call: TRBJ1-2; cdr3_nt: TGTGCCAGCAGCCAAGAAAACTATGGCTACACCTTC; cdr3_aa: CASSQENYGYTF
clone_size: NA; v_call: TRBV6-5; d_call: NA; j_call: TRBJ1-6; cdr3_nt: TGTGCCAGCAGTTACTCCGGGGGGGCCCTCCACTTT; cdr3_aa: CASSYSGGALHF
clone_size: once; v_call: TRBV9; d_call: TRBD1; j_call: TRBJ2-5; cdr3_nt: TGTGCCAGCAGCGTAGAGGGGGCACCACAGCGCCAGTACTTC; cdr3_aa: CASSVEGAPQRQYF
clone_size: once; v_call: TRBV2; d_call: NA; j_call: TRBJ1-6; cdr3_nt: TGTGCCGTACGCGAATGGGCAGATTCACCCCTCCACTTT; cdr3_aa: CAVREWADSPLHF
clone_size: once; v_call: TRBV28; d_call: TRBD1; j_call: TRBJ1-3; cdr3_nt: TGTGCCAGCAGGGACAGGGTTGAAAACACCATATATTTT; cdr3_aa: CASRDRVENTIYF